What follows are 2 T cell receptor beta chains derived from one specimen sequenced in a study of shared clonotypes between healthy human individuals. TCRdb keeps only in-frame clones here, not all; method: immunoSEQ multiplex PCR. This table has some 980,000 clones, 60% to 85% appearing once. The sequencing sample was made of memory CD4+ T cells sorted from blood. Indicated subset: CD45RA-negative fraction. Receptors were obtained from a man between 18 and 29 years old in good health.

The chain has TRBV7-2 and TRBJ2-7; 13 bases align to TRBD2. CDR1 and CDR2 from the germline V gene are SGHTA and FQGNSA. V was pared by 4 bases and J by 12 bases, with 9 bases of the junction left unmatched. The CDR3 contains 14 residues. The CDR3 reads CASSSGTSGTKLYF. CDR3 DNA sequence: TGTGCCAGCAGCTCCGGGACTAGCGGGACCAAATTGTACTTC.

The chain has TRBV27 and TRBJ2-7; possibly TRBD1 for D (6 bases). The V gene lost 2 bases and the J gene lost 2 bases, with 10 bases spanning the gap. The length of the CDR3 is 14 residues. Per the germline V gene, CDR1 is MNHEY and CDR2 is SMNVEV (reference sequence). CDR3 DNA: TGTGCCAGCAGTTTAACAGGGTTCACCTACGAGCAGTACTTC. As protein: CASSLTGFTYEQYF.